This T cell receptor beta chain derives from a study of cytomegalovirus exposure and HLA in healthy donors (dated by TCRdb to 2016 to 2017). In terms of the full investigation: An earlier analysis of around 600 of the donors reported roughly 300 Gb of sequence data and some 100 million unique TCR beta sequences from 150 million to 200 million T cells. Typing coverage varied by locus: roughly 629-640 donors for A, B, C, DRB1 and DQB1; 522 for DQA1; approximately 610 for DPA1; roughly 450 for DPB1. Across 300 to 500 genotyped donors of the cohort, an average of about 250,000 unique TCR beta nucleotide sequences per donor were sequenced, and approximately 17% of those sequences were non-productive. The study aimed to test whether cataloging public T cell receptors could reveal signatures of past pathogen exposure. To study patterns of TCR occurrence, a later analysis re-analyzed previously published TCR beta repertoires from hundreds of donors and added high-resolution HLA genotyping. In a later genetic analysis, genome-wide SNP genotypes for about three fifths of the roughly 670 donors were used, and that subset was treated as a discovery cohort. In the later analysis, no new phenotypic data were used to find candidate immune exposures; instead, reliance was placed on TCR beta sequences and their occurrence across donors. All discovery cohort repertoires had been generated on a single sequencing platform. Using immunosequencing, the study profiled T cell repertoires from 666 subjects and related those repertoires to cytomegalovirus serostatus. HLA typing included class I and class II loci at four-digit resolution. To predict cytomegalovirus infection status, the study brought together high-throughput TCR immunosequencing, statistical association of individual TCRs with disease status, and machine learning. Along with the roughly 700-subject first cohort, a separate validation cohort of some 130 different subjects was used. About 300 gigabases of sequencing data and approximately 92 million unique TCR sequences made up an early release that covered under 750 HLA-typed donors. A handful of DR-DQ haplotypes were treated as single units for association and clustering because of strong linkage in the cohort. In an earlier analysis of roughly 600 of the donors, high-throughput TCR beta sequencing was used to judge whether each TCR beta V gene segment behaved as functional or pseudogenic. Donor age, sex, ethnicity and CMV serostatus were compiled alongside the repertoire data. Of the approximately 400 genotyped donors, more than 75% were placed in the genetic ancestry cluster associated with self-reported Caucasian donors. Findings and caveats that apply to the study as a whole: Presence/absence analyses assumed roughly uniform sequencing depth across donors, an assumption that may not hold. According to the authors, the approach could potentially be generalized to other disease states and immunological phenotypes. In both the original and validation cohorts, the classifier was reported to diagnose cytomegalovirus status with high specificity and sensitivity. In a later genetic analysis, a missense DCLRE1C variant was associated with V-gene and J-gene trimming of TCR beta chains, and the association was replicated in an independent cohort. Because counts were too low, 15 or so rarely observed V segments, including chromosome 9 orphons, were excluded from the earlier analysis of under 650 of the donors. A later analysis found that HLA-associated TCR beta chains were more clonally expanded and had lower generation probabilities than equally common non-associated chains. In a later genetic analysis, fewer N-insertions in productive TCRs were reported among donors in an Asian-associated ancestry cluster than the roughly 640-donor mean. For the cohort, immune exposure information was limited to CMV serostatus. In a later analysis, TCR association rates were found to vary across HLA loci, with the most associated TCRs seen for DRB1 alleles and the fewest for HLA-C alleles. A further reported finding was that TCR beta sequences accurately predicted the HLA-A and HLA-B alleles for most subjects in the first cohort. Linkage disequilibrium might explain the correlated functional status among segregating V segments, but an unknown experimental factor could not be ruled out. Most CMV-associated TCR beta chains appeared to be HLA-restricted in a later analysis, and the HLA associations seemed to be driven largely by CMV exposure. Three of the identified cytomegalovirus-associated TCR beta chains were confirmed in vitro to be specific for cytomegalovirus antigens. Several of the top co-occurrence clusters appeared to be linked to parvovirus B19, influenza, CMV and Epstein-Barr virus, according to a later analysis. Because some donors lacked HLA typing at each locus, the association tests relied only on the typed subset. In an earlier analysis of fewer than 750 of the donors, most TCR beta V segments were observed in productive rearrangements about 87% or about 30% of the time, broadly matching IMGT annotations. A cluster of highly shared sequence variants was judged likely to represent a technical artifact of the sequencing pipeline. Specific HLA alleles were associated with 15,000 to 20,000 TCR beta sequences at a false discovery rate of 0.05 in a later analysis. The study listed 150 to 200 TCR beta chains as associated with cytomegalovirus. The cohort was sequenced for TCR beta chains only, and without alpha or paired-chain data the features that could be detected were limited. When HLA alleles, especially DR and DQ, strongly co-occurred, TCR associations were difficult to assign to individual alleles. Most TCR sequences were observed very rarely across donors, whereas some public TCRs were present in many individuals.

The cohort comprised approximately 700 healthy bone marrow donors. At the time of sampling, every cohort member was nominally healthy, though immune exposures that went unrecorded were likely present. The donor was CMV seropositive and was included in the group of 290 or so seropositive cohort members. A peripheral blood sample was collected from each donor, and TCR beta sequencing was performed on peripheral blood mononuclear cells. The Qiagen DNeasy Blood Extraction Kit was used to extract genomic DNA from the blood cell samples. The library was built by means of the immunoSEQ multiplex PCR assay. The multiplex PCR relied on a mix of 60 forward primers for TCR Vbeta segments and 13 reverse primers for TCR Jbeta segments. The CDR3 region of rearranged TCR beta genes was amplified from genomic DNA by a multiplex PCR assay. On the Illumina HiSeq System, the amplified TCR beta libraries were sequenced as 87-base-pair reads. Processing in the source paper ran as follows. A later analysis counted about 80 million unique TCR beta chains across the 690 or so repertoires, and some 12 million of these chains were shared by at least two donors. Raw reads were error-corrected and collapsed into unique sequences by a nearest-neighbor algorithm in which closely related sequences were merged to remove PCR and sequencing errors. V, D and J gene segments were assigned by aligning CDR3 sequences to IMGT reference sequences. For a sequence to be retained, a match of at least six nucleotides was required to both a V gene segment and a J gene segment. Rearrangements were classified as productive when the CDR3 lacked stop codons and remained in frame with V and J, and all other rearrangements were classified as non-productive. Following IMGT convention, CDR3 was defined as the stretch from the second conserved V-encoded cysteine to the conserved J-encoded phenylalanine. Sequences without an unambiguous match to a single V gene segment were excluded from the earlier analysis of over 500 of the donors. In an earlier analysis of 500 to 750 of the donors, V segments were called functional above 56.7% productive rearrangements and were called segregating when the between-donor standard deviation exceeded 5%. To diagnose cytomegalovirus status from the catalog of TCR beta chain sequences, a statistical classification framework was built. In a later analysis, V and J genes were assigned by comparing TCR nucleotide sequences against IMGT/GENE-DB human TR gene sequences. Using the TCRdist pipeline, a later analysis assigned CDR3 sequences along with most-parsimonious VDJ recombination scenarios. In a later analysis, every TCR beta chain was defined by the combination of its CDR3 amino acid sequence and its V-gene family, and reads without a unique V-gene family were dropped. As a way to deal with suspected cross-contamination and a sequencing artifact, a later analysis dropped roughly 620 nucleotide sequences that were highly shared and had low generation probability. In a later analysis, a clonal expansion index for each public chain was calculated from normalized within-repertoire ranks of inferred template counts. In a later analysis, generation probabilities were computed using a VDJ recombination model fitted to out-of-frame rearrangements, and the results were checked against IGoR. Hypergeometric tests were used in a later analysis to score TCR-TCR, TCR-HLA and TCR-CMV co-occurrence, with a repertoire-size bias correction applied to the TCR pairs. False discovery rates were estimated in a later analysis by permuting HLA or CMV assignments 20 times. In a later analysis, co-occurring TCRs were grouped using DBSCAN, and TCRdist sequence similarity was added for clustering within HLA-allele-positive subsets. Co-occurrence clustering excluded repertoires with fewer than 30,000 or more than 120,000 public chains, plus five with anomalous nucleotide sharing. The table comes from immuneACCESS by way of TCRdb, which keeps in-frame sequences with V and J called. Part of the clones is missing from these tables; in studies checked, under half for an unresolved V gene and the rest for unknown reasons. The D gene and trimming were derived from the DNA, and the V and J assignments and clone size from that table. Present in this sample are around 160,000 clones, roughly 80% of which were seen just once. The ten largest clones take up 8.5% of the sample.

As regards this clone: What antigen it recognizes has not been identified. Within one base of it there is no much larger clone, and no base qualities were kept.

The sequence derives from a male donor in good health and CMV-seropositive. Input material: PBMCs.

CDR3 reads: CASSSQGATNEKLFF. The DNA reads as follows: TGTGCCAGCAGTTCTCAGGGTGCAACTAATGAAAAACTGTTTTTT. Here the chain combines TRBV28 and TRBJ1-4; a tentative D match to TRBD1 spans 5 bases. V loses 4 bases, J loses 0 bases, and the germline ends lie 9 bases apart. Inclusive of the bounding cysteine and phenylalanine, the CDR3 is 15 residues long. The only DNA kept is the CDR3, 45 bases in frame from the first base. Per the germline V gene, MDHEN is the CDR1 and SYDVKM is the CDR2.